This T cell receptor (beta chain) was sequenced for a study of blood T cells in healthy people across ages. Primers used in a second PCR of roughly 6 to 11 cycles were a sample-barcoded 5' primer and a J-beta primer mix. MiXCR, run by TCRdb on the 5' RACE reads, gives a single entry per CDR3 protein. This sample has some 1.5 million distinct CDR3 sequences; 25% to 30% occur once, and the top ten carry 7.7%. In its sample, this clonotype was seen once. CDR1 and CDR2 (germline): SGHRS, YFSETQ. The length of the CDR3 is 18 residues. V was clipped by 4 bases and J by 5 bases; unmatched bases: 12. Input material: blood. The sequence was collected from a woman aged 30 to 39 in good health. The V gene is TRBV5-1, the J gene TRBJ2-1; 13 positions match TRBD2. In nucleotides, the CDR3 is TGCGCCAGCAGCGGGGGGACTAGCGGGACCATCAGGGACAATGAGCAGTTCTTC. As protein: CASSGGTSGTIRDNEQFF.